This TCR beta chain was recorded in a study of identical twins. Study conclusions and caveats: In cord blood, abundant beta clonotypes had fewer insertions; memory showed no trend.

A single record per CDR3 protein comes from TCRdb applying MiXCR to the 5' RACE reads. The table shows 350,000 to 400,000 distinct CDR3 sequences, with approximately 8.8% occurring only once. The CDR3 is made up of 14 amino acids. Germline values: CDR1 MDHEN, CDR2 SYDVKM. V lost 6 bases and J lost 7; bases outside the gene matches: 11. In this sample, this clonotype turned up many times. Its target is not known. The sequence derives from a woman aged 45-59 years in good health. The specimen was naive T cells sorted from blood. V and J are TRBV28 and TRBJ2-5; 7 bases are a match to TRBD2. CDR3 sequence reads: CASSQDNTGGTQYF. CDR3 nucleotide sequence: TGTGCCAGCAGCCAGGACAATACGGGAGGGACCCAGTACTTC.